Sequencing of this T cell receptor beta chain was carried out in a study of T cells in Graves' hyperthyroidism and ophthalmopathy. Across the study: Peripheral blood was drawn at first diagnosis, prior to all treatment.

Germline V gene sequence: CDR1 MDHEN, CDR2 SYDVKM. The CDR3 is 16 amino acids. Trimming removed 5 bases from V and 1 base from J; junction bases left unmatched: 7. Uncontrolled infection, other autoimmune disease, pregnancy or lactation excluded patients. In this sample, this clonotype turned up many times. Its specificity is not known. There were TCR beta CDR3 regions amplified from RNA transcripts. RT-PCR in the first round (using the HTBI primer set) targeted the TCR CDR3. TCRdb redid the calling of the multiplex PCR reads with MiXCR, one entry per CDR3 protein. This table holds about 420,000 distinct CDR3 sequences, roughly 13% found once. Points from the study as a whole: The authors' 13 V-J model separated ophthalmopathy from stable hyperthyroidism.

The sample comprised blood. The sequence was collected from a woman aged 18-29 years with Graves' hyperthyroidism. The gene calls are TRBV28 and TRBJ1-5; 8 nucleotides line up with TRBD1. The CDR3 loop reads CASSLAGQVSNQPQHF. As DNA, the CDR3 is TGTGCCAGCAGTCTCGCGGGACAGGTCAGCAATCAGCCCCAGCATTTT. Based on the CDR3 plus reference TRBV28 and TRBJ1-5, the full variable domain is DVKVTQSSRYLVKRTGEKVFLECVQDMDHENMFWYRQDPGLGLRLIYFSYDVKMKEKGDIPEGYSVSREKKERFSLILESASTNQTSMYLCASSLAGQVSNQPQHFGDGTRLSIL.